A single sample is the source of the 28 T cell receptor beta chains below, sequenced in a study of CD8 T cells in Susac syndrome. Random-hexamer reverse transcription was applied to about 0.45 to 1 ug RNA. TCRdb passed the immunoSEQ multiplex PCR reads through MiXCR, listing each CDR3 protein once. The sample lists about 300,000 distinct CDR3 sequences; over 75% were seen once. The sequenced material came from CD8+ T cells from PBMCs. These receptors all stem from a human donor with multiple sclerosis.

The V gene is TRBV19, the J gene TRBJ1-1, with a possible D match to TRBD1 (6 bases). Germline CDR1 LNHDA, CDR2 SQIVND (reference sequence). V lost 4 bases, J lost 0 bases, and 12 bases lay in between. This CDR3 is 15 amino acids long. Here the CDR3 DNA reads TGTGCCAGTAGTACCTCTGACAGGTTGAACACTGAAGCTTTCTTT. Amino acid sequence: CASSTSDRLNTEAFF.

The gene calls are TRBV28 and TRBJ2-2; D perhaps matches TRBD2 (6 bases). V lost 6 bases and J lost 5, with 13 bases in between. CDR3 length: 14 residues. Per the germline V gene, CDR1 is MDHEN and CDR2 is SYDVKM. The CDR3 reads CASSAPLATGELFF. CDR3 DNA sequence: TGTGCCAGCAGCGCCCCCCTAGCGACCGGGGAGCTGTTTTTT.

V usage is TRBV7-9 and J usage is TRBJ2-7; 8 bases match TRBD2. The V and J ends lost 5 bases and 1 base, in that order; junction bases with no gene match: 10. The germline CDR1 and CDR2 sequences are SEHNR and FQNEAQ (reference sequence). CDR3 size: 16 residues. CDR3 loop: CASSAQGAGVSYEQYF. The CDR3 DNA reads as TGTGCCAGCAGCGCCCAAGGAGCGGGAGTGTCCTACGAGCAGTACTTC.

The chain has TRBV3-1 and TRBJ2-2; a possible D gene is TRBD2 (7 bases). Deletions cut 4 bases from V and 6 bases from J, with 18 bases between. This CDR3 has 16 residues. Germline CDR1 LGHDT, CDR2 YNNKEL (reference sequence). CDR3 sequence (DNA): TGTGCCAGCAGCCCGACGGGGGGCGCCCCCGCCGGGGAGCTGTTTTTT. It encodes CASSPTGGAPAGELFF. Together with reference TRBV3-1 and TRBJ2-2, the CDR3 gives the full variable domain: DTAVSQTPKYLVTQMGNDKSIKCEQNLGHDTMYWYKQDSKKFLKIMFSYNNKELIINETVPNRFSPKSPDKAHLNLHINSLELGDSAVYFCASSPTGGAPAGELFFGEGSRLTVL.

The rearrangement uses TRBV7-9 and TRBJ2-7; a weak D match, TRBD1 (5 bases). V was pared by 1 base and J by 5 bases, with 15 bases between. CDR1 and CDR2 (germline): SEHNR, FQNEAQ (reference sequence). The length of the CDR3 is 15 residues. CDR3 sequence (DNA): TGTGCCAGCAGCTTAGTGGGTGGAGCAGGGAACGAGCAGTACTTC. Its protein product is CASSLVGGAGNEQYF.

The chain links TRBV28 to TRBJ1-1, with a weak D call TRBD1 (5 bases). The CDR3 is 14 residues long. Trimming removed 5 bases at V and 4 bases at J, with 14 bases between. Germline V gives CDR1 MDHEN, CDR2 SYDVKM. The CDR3 DNA reads TGTGCCAGCAGTGACGTGGGGGGTCGCACTGAAGCTTTCTTT. It is translated as CASSDVGGRTEAFF.

V is TRBV13 and J is TRBJ2-7; 10 nucleotides line up with TRBD1. The trim removed 1 base at V and 2 bases at J, leaving 2 bases unmatched. The germline CDR1 and CDR2 sequences are PRHDT and FYEKMQ (reference sequence). The CDR3 length is 15 residues. CDR3 sequence: CASSLAGTGAYEQYF. The CDR3 DNA follows: TGTGCCAGCAGCTTAGCCGGGACAGGGGCCTACGAGCAGTACTTC.

The chain is built from TRBV12-5 and TRBJ2-3; 7 bases match TRBD1. In germline, CDR1 is LGHNT, CDR2 FRNRAP. CDR3 length equals 16 residues. V lost 6 bases and J lost 0; bases outside the gene matches: 9. Written as DNA, the CDR3 is TGTGCTAGTGGAGAGGGACAGACAATTAGCACAGATACGCAGTATTTT. Protein product: CASGEGQTISTDTQYF.

This clonotype was picked up a small number of times. The rearrangement uses TRBV20-1 and TRBJ2-7; TRBD2 matches at 9 bases. The CDR3 sequence is 14 residues long. The V segment lost 2 bases and the J segment 1 base; nucleotides outside the gene matches: 3. Per germline, CDR1 DFQATT and CDR2 SNEGSKA (reference sequence). The CDR3 loop is CSARHSGRSYEQYF. Written as DNA, the CDR3 is TGCAGTGCTAGACATAGCGGGAGATCCTACGAGCAGTACTTC.

V usage is TRBV6-2 or TRBV6-3 and J usage is TRBJ2-7; 10 bases are a match to TRBD2. V lost 2 bases, J lost 3 bases, and 7 bases stayed unmatched. The CDR3 is made up of 16 amino acids. Germline CDR1 is MNHEY and CDR2 is SVGEGT. In DNA form, the CDR3 reads TGTGCCAGCAGTTACGGGCTAGCGGGAGAGGTCTACGAGCAGTACTTC. Its protein is CASSYGLAGEVYEQYF.

This sequence joins TRBV6-6 and TRBJ2-7, with TRBD2 matching 8 bases. Losses at the gene ends were 9 bases for V and 3 bases for J; bases not matched to a gene: 16. The CDR3 sequence is 16 residues long. Germline values: CDR1 MNHNY, CDR2 SVGAGI (reference sequence). DNA for the CDR3: TGTGCCAGTTCGACTAGCGCCGAACCTACTTTCTACGAGCAGTACTTC. It is translated as CASSTSAEPTFYEQYF.

This rearrangement joins TRBV28 to TRBJ2-7; the match to TRBD1 covers 8 bases. V lost 2 bases, J lost 3 bases, and 9 bases stayed unmatched. CDR3 length equals 16 residues. From germline, CDR1 is MDHEN and CDR2 SYDVKM. This chain's CDR3 is CASSLEGQGLVYEQYF. The CDR3 DNA reads as TGTGCCAGCAGTTTAGAAGGACAGGGTTTAGTCTACGAGCAGTACTTC.

The chain is built from TRBV27 and TRBJ1-2; weak D call: TRBD1 (5 bases). V lost 6 bases to trimming and J lost 5 bases, with 22 bases between them. CDR3 length: 16 amino acids. CDR1 is MNHEY, CDR2 SMNVEV, per germline (reference sequence). The CDR3 bases are TGTGCCAGCAGCCCCCGTGGTGTCGGGGGAGGGTATGGCTACACCTTC. Protein product: CASSPRGVGGGYGYTF.

This clonotype has a handful of counts. The V call is TRBV12-3 or TRBV12-4, the J call TRBJ2-1, with D perhaps TRBD1 or TRBD2 (5 bases each). CDR3 length: 13 amino acids. Between the trimmed V and J ends, which lost 6 bases and 3 bases, there was a span of 9 bases. The CDR3 bases are TGTGCCAGCAGCCCAGGGAGCTACAATGAGCAGTTCTTC. Protein sequence: CASSPGSYNEQFF.

V gene TRBV4-3 combines with J gene TRBJ1-2; TRBD1 agrees at 8 bases. Germline CDR1 and CDR2: LGHNA and YSLEER. With V trimmed by 0 bases and J by 8 bases, 8 bases remained unmatched. This CDR3 has 15 residues. The CDR3 spells CASSQDQDRVNGYTF. DNA for the CDR3: TGCGCCAGCAGCCAAGATCAGGACAGGGTGAACGGCTACACCTTC.

This sequence joins TRBV29-1 and TRBJ1-2; D perhaps matches TRBD1 (5 bases). The germline V gene has CDR1 SQVTM and CDR2 ANQGSEA. This CDR3 contains 15 residues. Deletions cut 3 bases from V and 8 bases from J, with 22 bases between. Written as DNA, the CDR3 is TGCAGCGTTGAGGAAGTGGCGTCGGGGCCCCTCGGCTACACCTTC. Encoded protein: CSVEEVASGPLGYTF.

This clonotype came up once. V is TRBV23-1 and J is TRBJ2-5, with 13 bases aligning to TRBD2. TRBV23-1 falls under the ORF class, with uncertain function. The ends lost 7 bases at V and 4 bases at J; junction bases unmatched: 12. The CDR3 length is 17 residues. The CDR3 region has the DNA TGCGCCAGCACCGCGCCCCCGCGGACTAGCGGGGGAGAGACCCAGTACTTC. It yields the protein CASTAPPRTSGGETQYF.

The V gene is TRBV5-6, the J gene TRBJ2-1; 7 positions match TRBD1. Germline trimming cut 4 bases from V and 0 bases from J; bases unmatched to any gene: 10. CDR1 and CDR2 from the germline V gene are SGHDT and YYEEEE. This CDR3 has 17 amino acids. The chain's CDR3 is CASSPQRGRSSYNEQFF. The CDR3 coding sequence is TGTGCCAGCAGCCCTCAGAGGGGGCGGTCCTCCTACAATGAGCAGTTCTTC.

J is TRBJ2-7 and V is TRBV28, with a weak D call TRBD1 (5 bases). CDR3 size: 15 residues. CDR1 MDHEN and CDR2 SYDVKM come from the germline V gene. Trimming pared 7 bases from V and 0 bases from J, leaving 16 bases between. The CDR3 region is CASIPVGAGSYEQYF. CDR3 DNA sequence: TGTGCCAGCATTCCCGTTGGGGCAGGCTCCTACGAGCAGTACTTC.

This clonotype was counted between two and nine times. The rearrangement uses TRBV6-1 and TRBJ2-6; no clear D. CDR1 is MNHNS and CDR2 is SASEGT in the germline V gene. V was pared by 6 bases and J by 0 bases, with 12 bases between. The CDR3 sequence is 16 residues long. CDR3 in DNA: TGTGCCAGCAGACCCACCGCTCGCTCTGGGGCCAACGTCCTGACTTTC. Translating gives CASRPTARSGANVLTF.

The chain employs TRBV6-2 or TRBV6-3 and TRBJ2-4; D is perhaps TRBD2 (6 bases). Germline-derived CDR1 and CDR2 are MNHEY and SVGEGT. The length of the CDR3 is 14 residues. Trimming cost V 10 bases and J 3 bases, with 16 bases left between them. The CDR3 DNA follows: TGTGCCATCTCGGGACTCGCCGTCAAAAACATTCAGTACTTC. As protein: CAISGLAVKNIQYF.

This chain connects TRBV9 to TRBJ2-2; a possible D gene is TRBD1 (5 bases). Per germline, CDR1 SGDLS and CDR2 YYNGEE. The CDR3 extends over 14 amino acids. The V gene lost 0 bases and the J gene lost 6 bases, with 9 bases spanning the gap. The CDR3 is CASSVVGVPGELFF. CDR3 coding DNA: TGTGCCAGCAGCGTAGTAGGGGTTCCCGGGGAGCTGTTTTTT. The whole variable domain, remainder taken from reference TRBV9 and TRBJ2-2, is DSGVTQTPKHLITATGQRVTLRCSPRSGDLSVYWYQQSLDQGLQFLIQYYNGEERAKGNILERFSAQQFPDLHSELNLSSLELGDSALYFCASSVVGVPGELFFGEGSRLTVL.

V is TRBV14 and J is TRBJ2-2, with 7 nucleotides matching TRBD2. There are 16 residues in the CDR3. V lost 1 base to trimming and J lost 5 bases; unmatched junction nucleotides: 7. Germline lookup yields CDR1 SGHDN and CDR2 FVKESK. Here the CDR3 reads CASSQALGRGTGELFF. The CDR3 region has the DNA TGTGCCAGCAGCCAAGCTCTGGGGAGGGGAACCGGGGAGCTGTTTTTT.

This clonotype was detected a few times. One end of the junction varies from germline; a read error may be responsible. The CDR3 reads CASTAGGLAAYTEQFF. The CDR3 region has the DNA TGTGCCAGCACCGCAGGAGGGCTAGCGGCCTACACTGAGCAGTTCTTC. The V call is TRBV27, the J call TRBJ2-1; 7 bases align to TRBD2. This CDR3 region has 16 residues. From germline, CDR1 is MNHEY and CDR2 SMNVEV (reference sequence).

For this clonotype: At one end, the junction sequence differs from germline, possibly due to a read error. The gene calls are TRBV6-2 or TRBV6-3 and TRBJ2-4, with TRBD2 matching over 10 bases. The CDR3 has 14 residues. Germline V lookup: CDR1 MNHEY, CDR2 SVGEGT. This CDR3 is CASSYGTSDDTISF. The CDR3 DNA reads TGTGCCAGCAGTTACGGGACTAGCGACGATACGATATCCTTC.

The chain is built from TRBV5-4 and TRBJ2-7, with TRBD2 identical over 11 bases. Trimming took 4 bases from V and 5 from J; bases not matched to a gene: 8. This CDR3 contains 15 residues. Germline assignment: CDR1 SGHNT and CDR2 YYREEE (reference sequence). The CDR3 nucleotides read TGTGCCAGCAGCCCTATAGCGGGAGGGATGCACGAGCAGTACTTC. The encoded protein is CASSPIAGGMHEQYF.

V and J are TRBV11-2 and TRBJ1-2, with D unresolved. Trimming shortened V by 3 bases and J by 0 bases, and 8 bases separated the two germline ends. The germline CDR1 and CDR2 sequences are SGHAT and FQNNGV. CDR3 length: 14 residues. This chain's CDR3 is CASSFSSANYGYTF. The CDR3 DNA is TGTGCCAGCAGCTTTTCCTCAGCTAACTATGGCTACACCTTC. Using reference TRBV11-2 and TRBJ1-2 for the parts outside the CDR3, the full variable domain is EAGVAQSPRYKIIEKRQSVAFWCNPISGHATLYWYQQILGQGPKLLIQFQNNGVVDDSQLPKDRFSAERLKGVDSTLKIQPAKLEDSAVYLCASSFSSANYGYTFGSGTRLTVV.

The chain's CDR3 is CASSMSNRGREQYF. DNA for the CDR3: TGTGCCAGTAGTATGTCGAACAGGGGACGCGAGCAGTACTTC. This chain joins TRBV19 and TRBJ2-7, with 7 bases matching TRBD1. The V and J ends lost 3 bases and 6 bases, in that order; junction bases with no gene match: 8. This CDR3 is 14 amino acids long. Germline loops: CDR1 LNHDA, CDR2 SQIVND (reference sequence).